The sequence of this TCR beta chain was determined in a study of CD8 T cells in ankylosing spondylitis. Study-level points and caveats: Disease-linked clones reportedly concentrated significantly in matched ankylosing spondylitis synovial fluid.

This clonotype was recorded at least ten times. Its specificity is unknown. Quantitative barcoded 5'-RACE was used to prepare TCR beta libraries. TCRdb reprocessed the 5' RACE reads via MiXCR and lists one record per CDR3 protein. This table holds under 400,000 distinct CDR3 sequences, around a tenth found once. The germline gives CDR1 DFQATT, CDR2 SNEGSKA (reference sequence). The CDR3 has 15 residues. V trimming: 4 bases; J trimming: 8 bases; junction bases outside the gene matches: 10. Sequencing was performed on blood, either unsorted or a sorted T cell fraction (not recorded which). This TCR derives from a female donor with ankylosing spondylitis or in good health (not recorded which). This rearrangement joins TRBV20-1 to TRBJ2-1; 11 bases are a match to TRBD2. CDR3 DNA sequence: TGCAGTGCTACCTTTAGCGGGAGGGGAAGGTATGAGCAGTTCTTC. As protein: CSATFSGRGRYEQFF.